The entry that follows covers one TCR beta chain sequence. Its matching antigen is unknown. The V gene lost 5 bases and the J gene lost 4 bases, with 9 bases spanning the gap. CDR3 length equals 13 residues. Germline V gene data show CDR1 as WNHNN and CDR2 as SYGVQD (reference sequence). The data belong to a study of pediatric ulcerative colitis. The survey-level immunoSEQ assay was used. Sequencing was performed with immunoSEQ multiplex PCR; in TCRdb, only in-frame clones are kept and a portion is missing. This repertoire shows tens of thousands of clones, about 75% found once; its top ten account for around 9.2%. Study-wide results and caveats: Compared with controls, ulcerative colitis showed greater blood-rectum clone sharing. Rectal repertoires separated controls, mild-moderate and acute severe colitis.

During colonoscopy, one to two rectal pinch biopsies were collected. The TCR sequence derives from a boy aged 5-17 years with severe ulcerative colitis. This chain uses TRBV10-1 with TRBJ1-5; D gene ambiguous. The sample comprised gut tissue. This CDR3 reads CASSPARNQPQHF. The CDR3 DNA is TGCGCCAGCAGTCCCGCCCGGAATCAGCCCCAGCATTTT.